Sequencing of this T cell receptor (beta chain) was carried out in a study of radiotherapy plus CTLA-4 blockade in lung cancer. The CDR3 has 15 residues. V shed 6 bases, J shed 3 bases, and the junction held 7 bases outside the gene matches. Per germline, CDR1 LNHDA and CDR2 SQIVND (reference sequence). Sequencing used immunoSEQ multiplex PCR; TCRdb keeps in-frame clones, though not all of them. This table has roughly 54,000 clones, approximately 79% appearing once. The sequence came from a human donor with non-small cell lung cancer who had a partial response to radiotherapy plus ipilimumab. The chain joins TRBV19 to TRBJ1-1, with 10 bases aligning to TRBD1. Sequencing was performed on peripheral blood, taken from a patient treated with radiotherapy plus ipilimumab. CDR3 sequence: CASRGDRGRYTEAFF. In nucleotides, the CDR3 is TGTGCCAGTAGGGGGGACAGGGGAAGGTACACTGAAGCTTTCTTT.